This entry is about one T cell receptor (beta chain). The antigen is unknown. This sample is drawn from a study of CD8+ T cells in alopecia areata. Germline V gene sequence: CDR1 SGHNT, CDR2 YYREEE (reference sequence). The CDR3 runs to 13 residues. V shed 7 bases and J shed 0 bases, with 10 bases lying between them. Study-wide results and limits: Lesional scalp, notably in alopecia totalis/universalis, had clonality above that of normal scalp.

The treatment: oral pan-JAK inhibitor, 5-10 mg twice daily. Obtained from alopecia areata patients were lesional scalp punch biopsies along with peripheral blood. Extraction and reverse transcription of RNA yielded cDNA as the sequencing template. Sequencing was performed with immunoSEQ multiplex PCR; in TCRdb, only in-frame clones are kept and a portion is missing. The sample consists of about 180,000 clones, 51% of them appearing once. The V gene is TRBV5-4, the J gene TRBJ1-1; no clear D gene. The sequences come from CD8+ T cells sorted from blood, collected around week 53, from a patient treated with tofacitinib. The sequence was collected from a human donor with alopecia areata. The CDR3 loop is CASGHSMNTEAFF. The CDR3 nucleotides read TGTGCCAGCGGGCACTCAATGAACACTGAAGCTTTCTTT.